A selection of T cell receptor beta chains follows, all from one sample in a study of blood T cells in healthy people across ages. TCRdb processed the 5' RACE reads anew with MiXCR; each CDR3 protein has one entry. The sample records 1.5 million to 2 million distinct CDR3 sequences, roughly two fifths being singletons. The sample consisted of blood. The receptors come from a human donor in good health. The CDR3 runs from the conserved cysteine through the conserved F or W. Each record gives: clone size, CDR3 length, J gene, D gene, V gene, CDR3 protein, CDR3 DNA. D genes are given only for firm matches. Part of the rows lack a size; the others show once, few, many or a class for expanded clones.

-,16,TRBJ2-1,TRBD1,TRBV6-6,CASSYSMGQGLNEQFF,TGTGCCAGCAGTTACTCGATGGGACAGGGCCTCAATGAGCAGTTCTTC
few,12,TRBJ1-2,-,TRBV20-1,CSARGTSDACTF,TGCAGTGCTAGAGGGACATCGGATGCTTGCACCTTC
few,15,TRBJ2-2,TRBD1,TRBV11-1,CASSPYRGGTGELFF,TGTGCCAGCAGCCCCTACAGGGGTGGCACCGGGGAGCTGTTTTTT
-,17,TRBJ1-4,-,TRBV18,CASSPTPQGVSNEKLFF,TGTGCCAGCTCACCGACCCCACAAGGAGTATCGAATGAAAAACTGTTTTTT
few,15,TRBJ1-1,TRBD1,TRBV20-1,CSARDSGTGWSEAFF,TGCAGTGCTAGAGACTCCGGGACAGGGTGGTCTGAAGCTTTCTTT
-,14,TRBJ2-4,TRBD1,TRBV11-3,CASSSGTGRNIQYF,TGTGCCAGCAGCTCAGGGACAGGGAGAAACATTCAGTACTTC
-,12,TRBJ1-1,-,TRBV20-1,CSAPRAATEAFF,TGCAGTGCACCCAGGGCCGCTACTGAAGCTTTCTTT
few,17,TRBJ2-3,TRBD2,TRBV6-5,CASSYRWASGGTDTQYF,TGTGCCAGCAGTTACCGGTGGGCTAGCGGGGGTACAGATACGCAGTATTTT
-,16,TRBJ2-1,-,TRBV7-2,CASSPRAGWGRNEQFF,TGTGCCAGCAGCCCCCGGGCCGGATGGGGCCGCAATGAGCAGTTCTTC
-,15,TRBJ1-2,-,TRBV24-1,CATSDFRAGNYGYTF,TGTGCCACCAGTGATTTTCGCGCAGGAAACTATGGCTACACCTTC
few,14,TRBJ2-3,TRBD2,TRBV20-1,CSASLAESTDTQYF,TGCAGTGCTAGCCTAGCGGAAAGCACGGATACGCAGTATTTT
few,13,TRBJ2-3,-,TRBV4-3,CASSKSQSNTQYF,TGCGCCAGCAGCAAATCCCAGTCAAATACGCAGTATTTT
-,17,TRBJ2-6,-,TRBV15,CATSREGSFSGANVLTF,TGTGCCACCAGCAGAGAAGGGAGTTTCTCTGGGGCCAACGTCCTGACTTTC
many,11,TRBJ2-1,-,TRBV29-1,CSVQDNNEQFF,TGCAGCGTGCAAGATAACAATGAGCAGTTCTTC
many,12,TRBJ1-1,-,TRBV12-3/TRBV12-4,CASSLVRTEAFF,TGTGCCAGCAGCTTAGTAAGAACTGAAGCTTTCTTT
-,16,TRBJ2-1,TRBD2,TRBV20-1,CSARDLRRGGQSEQFF,TGCAGTGCTAGAGATCTGCGGCGGGGGGGCCAAAGTGAGCAGTTCTTC
once,14,TRBJ2-7,-,TRBV29-1,CSGGGVSTYNEQYF,TGCAGCGGGGGTGGGGTGTCCACCTACAATGAGCAGTACTTC
-,13,TRBJ1-1,-,TRBV7-2,CASSLNGETEAFF,TGTGCCAGCAGCTTAAATGGGGAGACTGAAGCTTTCTTT
-,15,TRBJ2-1,TRBD1,TRBV29-1,CSVEDGDSTYNEQFF,TGCAGCGTTGAAGATGGGGACAGTACATACAATGAGCAGTTCTTC
-,14,TRBJ2-5,-,TRBV24-1,CATRPTGAKETQYF,TGTGCCACCAGACCGACAGGAGCGAAGGAGACCCAGTACTTC
-,15,TRBJ2-7,-,TRBV11-1,CASSSRRVVGSEQYF,TGTGCCAGCAGCTCGAGGCGGGTAGTAGGGAGCGAGCAGTACTTC
-,18,TRBJ2-1,-,TRBV10-3,CAISEAKTAPNIYGEQFF,TGTGCCATCAGTGAGGCGAAGACAGCCCCTAATATCTATGGGGAGCAGTTCTTC
many,13,TRBJ2-7,-,TRBV12-3/TRBV12-4,CASSLDRVNEQYF,TGTGCCAGCAGTTTAGACAGGGTCAACGAGCAGTACTTC
-,12,TRBJ2-3,-,TRBV7-2,CANSPYTDTKYF,TGTGCCAACAGCCCGTACACAGATACGAAGTATTTT
-,15,TRBJ2-1,-,TRBV9,CASSVGNLDGNEQFF,TGTGCCAGCAGCGTAGGAAACCTAGACGGCAATGAGCAGTTCTTC
-,15,TRBJ2-7,-,TRBV4-1,CASSQGLVSTYEQYF,TGCGCCAGCAGCCAAGGTCTAGTGAGCACCTACGAGCAGTACTTC
-,14,TRBJ1-2,-,TRBV12-3/TRBV12-4,CASSLFRGVYGHTF,TGTGCCAGCAGTTTATTCAGGGGTGTATATGGCCACACCTTC
-,17,TRBJ2-4,-,TRBV12-3/TRBV12-4,CASWYTPGVPRGNIQYF,TGTGCCAGCTGGTACACCCCAGGGGTGCCTAGAGGAAACATTCAGTACTTC
few,15,TRBJ1-2,-,TRBV7-3,CASSIGSGTTYGYTF,TGTGCCAGCAGCATAGGCTCCGGGACAACCTATGGCTACACCTTC
-,12,TRBJ1-5,-,TRBV20-1,CSASQVNQPQHF,TGCAGTGCTAGCCAGGTCAATCAGCCCCAGCATTTT
-,17,TRBJ1-3,TRBD1,TRBV4-1,CASSQDLRQGSWNTIYF,TGCGCCAGCAGCCAAGATCTGAGACAGGGGTCTTGGAACACCATATATTTT
-,12,TRBJ1-2,-,TRBV28,CASRASGDGYTF,TGTGCCAGCAGGGCCTCAGGGGACGGCTACACCTTC
few,13,TRBJ2-3,-,TRBV7-2,CASSFTRGDTQYF,TGTGCCAGCAGCTTTACCAGGGGAGATACGCAGTATTTT
few,14,TRBJ2-7,TRBD2,TRBV18,CASSPLAGGAEQYF,TGTGCCAGCTCACCGCTAGCGGGGGGCGCCGAGCAGTACTTC
few,13,TRBJ2-7,-,TRBV20-1,CSARQNDRNEQYF,TGCAGTGCTAGACAGAACGACAGAAACGAGCAGTACTTC
-,16,TRBJ2-7,-,TRBV12-5,CASGLVVGRASHEQYF,TGTGCTAGTGGTTTGGTAGTCGGGCGGGCTTCCCACGAGCAGTACTTC
few,15,TRBJ2-3,-,TRBV3-1,CASSPSAPWTDTQYF,TGTGCCAGCAGCCCCTCGGCCCCGTGGACAGATACGCAGTATTTT
few,14,TRBJ2-7,-,TRBV5-6,CASSLVGTMYEQYF,TGTGCCAGCAGCTTGGTAGGGACAATGTACGAGCAGTACTTC
-,16,TRBJ2-1,-,TRBV12-3/TRBV12-4,CASSLWSREAHNEQFF,TGTGCCAGCAGTTTATGGTCCAGGGAGGCTCACAATGAGCAGTTCTTC
few,14,TRBJ1-5,-,TRBV6-6,CASSYEGSHQPQHF,TGTGCCAGCAGTTATGAGGGAAGCCATCAGCCCCAGCATTTT
-,16,TRBJ2-7,-,TRBV11-2,CASTLSGIESSYEQYF,TGTGCCAGCACCTTGTCAGGGATAGAGAGCTCCTACGAGCAGTACTTC
-,14,TRBJ1-1,TRBD1,TRBV24-1,CATRETGGNTEAFF,TGTGCCACCAGGGAGACAGGGGGGAACACTGAAGCTTTCTTT
-,15,TRBJ1-4,-,TRBV28,CASSLPDGRGEKLFF,TGTGCCAGCAGTTTACCTGACGGACGGGGTGAAAAACTGTTTTTT
-,17,TRBJ2-1,TRBD1,TRBV4-2,CASSQVYRDSTFYEQFF,TGTGCCAGCAGCCAAGTGTACCGGGACAGTACCTTTTATGAGCAGTTCTTC
-,16,TRBJ1-3,-,TRBV7-2,CASSLSGVTSGNTIYF,TGTGCCAGCAGCTTAAGTGGGGTTACCTCTGGAAACACCATATATTTT
-,15,TRBJ2-7,TRBD2,TRBV5-1,CASSLSGLATYEQYF,TGCGCCAGCAGCCTTTCGGGACTAGCAACCTACGAGCAGTACTTC
-,15,TRBJ2-7,-,TRBV24-1,CATSDGPTYSYEQYF,TGTGCCACCAGTGATGGACCAACCTACTCCTACGAGCAGTACTTC
few,16,TRBJ2-3,TRBD2,TRBV7-2,CASSPPLAGDTDTQYF,TGTGCCAGCAGCCCCCCCTTAGCGGGGGACACAGATACGCAGTATTTT
-,14,TRBJ2-3,-,TRBV11-1,CASSPPLGRDTQYF,TGTGCCAGCAGCCCCCCCCTTGGGAGGGATACGCAGTATTTT
-,16,TRBJ2-7,-,TRBV6-1,CASSGSVRDKPYEQYF,TGTGCCAGCAGTGGTTCCGTCCGGGACAAGCCCTACGAGCAGTACTTC
-,15,TRBJ2-3,-,TRBV28,CASSPALGGADTQYF,TGTGCCAGCAGTCCTGCGCTGGGGGGCGCAGATACGCAGTATTTT
-,14,TRBJ2-3,-,TRBV5-1,CASSVYRGTDTQYF,TGCGCCAGCAGCGTCTACCGAGGGACGGATACGCAGTATTTT
-,16,TRBJ1-2,TRBD1,TRBV7-8,CAGSIQGFSEYYGYTF,TGTGCCGGCAGCATACAGGGGTTTTCTGAATACTATGGCTACACCTTC